The present entry profiles one T cell receptor beta chain with its context. This specimen comes from a study of blood T cell repertoires in COVID-19. Repertoires were generated with immunoSEQ multiplex PCR, while TCRdb's copy carries only in-frame clones and drops some. The table includes about 310,000 clones, approximately 89% detected once. Germline CDR1 DFQATT, CDR2 SNEGSKA (reference sequence). The V end was cut by 4 bases, the J end by 2 bases, with 3 bases between. The CDR3 is made up of 10 amino acids. The V and J genes are TRBV20-1 and TRBJ2-7; D ambiguous. The receptor's source is a woman under 40 who had recovered from COVID-19. Sequencing input: PBMCs or T cells enriched from blood (not recorded which). The CDR3 DNA is TGCAGTGCTAACACCTACGAGCAGTACTTC. Its protein product is CSANTYEQYF.